Shown below are 6 T cell receptor beta chains from a single sample sequenced in a study of early T cells in non-severe SARS-CoV-2 infection (dated by TCRdb to about 2021). Library preparation used 5' RACE. Instrument used: NextSeq 500. The raw public reads went through TCRdb reprocessing: fastp at Q25, MiXCR clone calling, in-frame beta chains kept. Here each entry gathers all rows of one CDR3 protein and keeps the most common genes and DNA. Here the sample has 62,000 or so distinct CDR3 sequences; approximately 9.2% occur a single time. The ten top clones hold 10% to 15% of the sample. This sample comprised whole blood, obtained at baseline. These receptors were collected from an adult who was a healthcare worker with PCR-confirmed SARS-CoV-2 infection or an uninfected control (not recorded which).

This clonotype was seen more than once but under ten times. The rearrangement links TRBV6-2 or TRBV6-3 to TRBJ2-7; D is unclear. Germline V gives CDR1 MNHEY, CDR2 SVGEGT. V was shortened by 0 bases and J by 3 bases, with 6 bases between the two germline ends. The CDR3 loop spans 13 amino acids. The CDR3 protein is CASSYSPRYEQYF. The CDR3 region has the DNA TGTGCCAGCAGTTACTCGCCCCGCTACGAGCAGTACTTC.

This clonotype was picked up many times. CDR3 nucleotide sequence: TGTGCCACCAGTGATTTCCGGGGAGCGAACACCGGGGAGCTGTTTTTT. It encodes CATSDFRGANTGELFF. The rearrangement links TRBV24-1 to TRBJ2-2; D is perhaps TRBD2 (5 bases). CDR3 length equals 16 residues. Between the trimmed V and J ends, which lost 1 base and 0 bases, there was a span of 8 bases. The germline V gene encodes CDR1 KGHDR and CDR2 SFDVKD.

This chain links TRBV9 with TRBJ1-1; D is perhaps TRBD1 (6 bases). CDR3 length: 13 residues. V was clipped by 2 bases and J by 7 bases, with 12 bases between them. The germline CDR1 and CDR2 sequences are SGDLS and YYNGEE. The CDR3 spells CASSVQGQSEAFF. The CDR3 nucleotides are TGTGCCAGCAGCGTCCAGGGGCAGAGTGAAGCTTTCTTT.

This clonotype was found many times. The chain is built from TRBV14 and TRBJ2-7, with 9 nucleotides matching TRBD2. The CDR3 sequence is 13 residues long. Germline trimming cut 8 bases from V and 2 bases from J; bases unmatched to any gene: 4. The germline V gene encodes CDR1 SGHDN and CDR2 FVKESK. This CDR3 is CASAGTSPYEQYF. In DNA form, the CDR3 reads TGTGCCAGCGCCGGGACTAGCCCCTACGAGCAGTACTTC.

This chain joins TRBV20-1 and TRBJ1-1; TRBD1 aligns across 7 bases. CDR3 length equals 15 residues. The V and J ends lost 0 bases and 0 bases, in that order; junction bases with no gene match: 4. The V gene's germline CDR1 is DFQATT and CDR2 SNEGSKA (reference sequence). The CDR3 DNA follows: TGCAGTGCTAGAGATATGGACAGGCTGAACACTGAAGCTTTCTTT. Protein sequence: CSARDMDRLNTEAFF.

The table lists this clonotype with a few counts. The rearrangement links TRBV12-3 or TRBV12-4 to TRBJ2-3, with D possibly matching TRBD2 (5 bases). This CDR3 contains 15 residues. Trimming took 3 bases from V and 0 from J, leaving 10 bases between them. CDR3 in DNA: TGTGCCAGCAGTTTCAGCGCGGGTAGCACAGATACGCAGTATTTT. It specifies CASSFSAGSTDTQYF.